Presented here are 10 T cell receptor beta chains from one specimen sequenced in a study of T-cell reconstitution after alpha-beta-depleted transplantation in children. It was with unique molecular identifiers that the TCRbeta library was prepared. TCRdb re-called the PCR reads with MiXCR, one entry per CDR3 protein. The sample includes some 400,000 distinct CDR3 sequences, roughly 20% of them seen just once. Specimen: PBMCs from the stem cell graft donor, collected from the stem cell graft. All receptors come from a human donor who donated a stem cell graft to a child with acute myeloid leukemia.

This clonotype was counted between two and nine times. The V call is TRBV6-5, the J call TRBJ2-5, with unresolved D. Germline V gene sequence: CDR1 MNHEY, CDR2 SVGAGI. The CDR3 has 14 residues. Trimming left V 0 bases short and J 1 base short, with 6 bases between. The CDR3 protein is CASSYSGSQETQYF. The CDR3 DNA reads as TGTGCCAGCAGTTACTCTGGCAGCCAAGAGACCCAGTACTTC.

The chain is built from TRBV28 and TRBJ1-4; weak D call: TRBD1 (6 bases). Germline V gene sequence: CDR1 MDHEN, CDR2 SYDVKM. The CDR3 spans 13 residues. Trimming cost V 8 bases and J 4 bases, with 11 bases left between them. In DNA, the CDR3 is TGTGCCAGCTATGGACAGAGTAATGAAAAACTGTTTTTT. The encoded protein is CASYGQSNEKLFF.

The rearrangement joins TRBV5-1 to TRBJ2-7, with D possibly matching TRBD2 (6 bases). Germline-derived CDR1 and CDR2 are SGHRS and YFSETQ. CDR3 length: 15 residues. V gave up 4 bases and J gave up 2 bases, with 16 bases separating them. CDR3 loop: CASSLDRDSTYEQYF. The CDR3 DNA reads as TGCGCCAGCAGCCTGGACCGGGACTCGACCTACGAGCAGTACTTC.

In this sample, this clonotype turned up a few times. The chain recombines TRBV7-9 with TRBJ2-3, with D possibly matching TRBD2 (5 bases). The CDR3 loop spans 17 amino acids. Trimming cost V 4 bases and J 0 bases, with 17 bases left between them. The germline V gene has CDR1 SEHNR and CDR2 FQNEAQ (reference sequence). DNA of the CDR3: TGTGCCAGCAGCTCCCCCGAAGTAGCGTTGAGCACAGATACGCAGTATTTT. Translated: CASSSPEVALSTDTQYF.

This clonotype was observed a handful of times. The chain has TRBV12-3 or TRBV12-4 and TRBJ2-3; 12 bases are a match to TRBD2. V gave up 1 base and J gave up 5 bases; unmatched junction bases: 10. The CDR3 covers 18 residues. CDR3 amino acids: CASSLVIGVGLAGDTQYF. The CDR3 DNA reads TGTGCCAGCAGTTTAGTGATAGGGGTGGGACTAGCGGGAGATACGCAGTATTTT.

Only a few counts were recorded for this clonotype. The V gene is TRBV6-2 or TRBV6-3, the J gene TRBJ2-3, with TRBD2 as a possible D gene (6 bases). The CDR3 is 20 residues long. Trimming shortened V by 5 bases and J by 0 bases, and 27 bases separated the two germline ends. Germline CDR1 MNHEY, CDR2 SVGEGT. DNA of the CDR3: TGTGCCAGCAGTACCGGCGGGACGACTAGTGGTTCCTTTAGCACAGATACGCAGTATTTT. Residues: CASSTGGTTSGSFSTDTQYF.

The chain uses TRBV4-2 and TRBJ2-5, with 7 bases fitting TRBD2. The trim removed 0 bases at V and 4 bases at J, leaving 8 bases unmatched. Germline assignment: CDR1 LGHNA and CDR2 YNFKEQ. CDR3 length equals 16 residues. The CDR3 protein is CASSQDHGGRPETQYF. The CDR3 DNA is TGTGCCAGCAGCCAAGATCACGGCGGGAGACCAGAGACCCAGTACTTC.

This rearrangement joins TRBV28 to TRBJ2-3; TRBD1 aligns across 10 bases. J was trimmed by 3 bases and V by 4 bases; bases with no gene match: 7. This CDR3 is 16 amino acids long. In germline, CDR1 is MDHEN, CDR2 SYDVKM. The CDR3: CASSSPGQGGTDTQYF. The CDR3 DNA reads as TGTGCCAGCAGTTCACCCGGACAGGGGGGAACAGATACGCAGTATTTT.

This clonotype was counted a few times. J is TRBJ2-3 and V is TRBV5-1; D may correspond to TRBD1 or TRBD2 (5 bases each). Trimming took off 4 bases at V and 4 bases at J, with 19 bases between the two ends. Germline loops: CDR1 SGHRS, CDR2 YFSETQ. The CDR3 loop spans 16 amino acids. In DNA, the CDR3 is TGCGCCAGCAGCCCCTTAGGGGAGCCGTCGGCAGATACGCAGTATTTT. Protein sequence: CASSPLGEPSADTQYF.

This clonotype was seen repeatedly, ten times or more. V is TRBV7-4 and J is TRBJ1-5; 8 bases are shared with TRBD1. CDR1 is SGHVT and CDR2 is SQSDAQ in the germline V gene. CDR3 length: 15 residues. Germline trimming cut 6 bases from V and 4 bases from J; bases unmatched to any gene: 8. In DNA form, the CDR3 reads TGTGCCAGCAGACCGACAGGGGTATTGAATCAGCCCCAGCATTTT. Encoded protein: CASRPTGVLNQPQHF.